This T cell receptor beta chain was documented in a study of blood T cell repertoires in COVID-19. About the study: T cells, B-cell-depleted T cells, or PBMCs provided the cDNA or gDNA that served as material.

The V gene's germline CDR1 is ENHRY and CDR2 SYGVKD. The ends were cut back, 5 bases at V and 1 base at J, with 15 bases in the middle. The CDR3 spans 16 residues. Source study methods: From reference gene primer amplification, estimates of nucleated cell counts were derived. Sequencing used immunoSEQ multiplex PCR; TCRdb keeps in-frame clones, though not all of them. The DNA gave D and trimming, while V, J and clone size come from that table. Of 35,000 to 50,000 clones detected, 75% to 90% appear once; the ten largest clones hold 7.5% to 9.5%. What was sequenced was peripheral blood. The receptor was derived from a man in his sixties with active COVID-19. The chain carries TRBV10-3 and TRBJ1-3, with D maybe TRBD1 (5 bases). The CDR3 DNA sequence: TGTGCCATCAGTTCGTTCGGGGGTGGATCTGGAAACACCATATATTTT. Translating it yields CAISSFGGGSGNTIYF.